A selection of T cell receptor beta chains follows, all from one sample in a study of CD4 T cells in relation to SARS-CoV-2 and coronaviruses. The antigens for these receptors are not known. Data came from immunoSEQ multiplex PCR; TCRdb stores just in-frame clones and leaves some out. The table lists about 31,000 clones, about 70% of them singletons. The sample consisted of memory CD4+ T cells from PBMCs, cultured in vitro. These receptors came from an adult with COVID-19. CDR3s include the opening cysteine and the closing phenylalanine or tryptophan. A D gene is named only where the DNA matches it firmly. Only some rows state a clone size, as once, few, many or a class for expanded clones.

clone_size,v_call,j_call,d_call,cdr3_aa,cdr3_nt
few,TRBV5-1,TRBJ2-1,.,CASSLGTLNEQFF,TGCGCCAGCAGCTTGGGTACTCTCAATGAGCAGTTCTTC
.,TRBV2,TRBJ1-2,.,CASSLWGTGGYTF,TGTGCCAGCTCCCTTTGGGGCACAGGGGGCTACACCTTC
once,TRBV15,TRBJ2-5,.,CATSARGAGTFQETQYF,TGTGCCACCAGCGCGAGGGGTGCGGGAACATTCCAAGAGACCCAGTACTTC
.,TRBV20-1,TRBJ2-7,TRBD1,CRASFPSSGGQGGREQYF,TGCAGGGCTAGTTTCCCAAGTTCGGGTGGACAGGGGGGTCGTGAGCAGTACTTC
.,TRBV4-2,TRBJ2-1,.,CASSQGVAASYNEQFF,TGTGCCAGCAGCCAAGGGGTGGCGGCCTCCTACAATGAGCAGTTCTTC
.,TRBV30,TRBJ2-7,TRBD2,CAWATSGDYEQYF,TGTGCCTGGGCCACTAGCGGGGATTACGAGCAGTACTTC
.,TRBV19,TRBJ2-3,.,CASSRGFTDTQYF,TGTGCCAGTAGTAGGGGATTCACAGATACGCAGTATTTT
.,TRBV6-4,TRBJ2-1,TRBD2,CASSELAGAGNEQFF,TGTGCCAGCAGTGAACTAGCGGGAGCGGGAAATGAGCAGTTCTTC
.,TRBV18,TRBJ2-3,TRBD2,CASSPGLAGTDTQYF,TGTGCCAGCTCACCGGGACTAGCAGGCACAGATACGCAGTATTTT
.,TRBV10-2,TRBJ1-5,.,CASSDPGGNQPQHF,TGCGCCAGCAGTGACCCGGGAGGAAATCAGCCCCAGCATTTT
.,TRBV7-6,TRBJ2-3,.,CASSPDRAPSTDTQYF,TGTGCCAGCAGCCCCGACCGGGCCCCCAGCACAGATACGCAGTATTTT
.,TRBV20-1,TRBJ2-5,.,CSASRGVGWREEETQYF,TGCAGTGCTAGTAGAGGGGTCGGGTGGAGGGAAGAAGAGACCCAGTACTTC
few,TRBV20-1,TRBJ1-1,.,CSAETGRGAFF,TGCAGTGCTGAAACAGGCCGCGGAGCTTTCTTT
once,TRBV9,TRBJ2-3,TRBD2,CASSVGLAGGTDTQYF,TGTGCCAGCAGCGTAGGACTAGCGGGGGGCACAGATACGCAGTATTTT
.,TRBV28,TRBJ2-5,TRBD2,CASSLRYGLAGGQETQYF,TGTGCCAGCAGTTTAAGGTACGGACTAGCGGGAGGCCAAGAGACCCAGTACTTC
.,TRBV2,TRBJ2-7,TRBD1,CASNHQGQGAYEQYF,TGTGCCAGCAATCACCAAGGACAGGGGGCCTACGAGCAGTACTTC
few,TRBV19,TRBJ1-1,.,CASSIYLGTSNTEAFF,TGTGCCAGTAGTATATATCTGGGGACGTCGAACACTGAAGCTTTCTTT
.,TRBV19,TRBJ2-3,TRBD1,CASSGGQGWTDTQYF,TGTGCCAGTAGTGGGGGACAGGGGTGGACAGATACGCAGTATTTT
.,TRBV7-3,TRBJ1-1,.,CASSNTPNTEAFF,TGTGCCAGCAGCAACACACCGAACACTGAAGCTTTCTTT
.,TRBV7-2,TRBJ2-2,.,CASSLAGQLNTGELFF,TGTGCCAGCAGCTTAGCGGGACAACTAAACACCGGGGAGCTGTTTTTT
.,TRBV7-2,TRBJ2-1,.,CASSLVRINNEQFF,TGTGCCAGCAGCTTAGTTAGAATCAACAATGAGCAGTTCTTC
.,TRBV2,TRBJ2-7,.,CASSDTGAVNQRQYF,TGTGCCAGCAGTGATACGGGGGCGGTGAATCAAAGACAGTACTTC
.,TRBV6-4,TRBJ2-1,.,CASSDSAGSYNEQFF,TGTGCCAGCAGTGACTCGGCGGGCTCCTACAATGAGCAGTTCTTC
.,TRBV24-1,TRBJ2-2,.,CATSDLHDGRGDTGELFF,TGTGCCACCAGTGATTTGCATGATGGTCGTGGGGACACCGGGGAGCTGTTTTTT
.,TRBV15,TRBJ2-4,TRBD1,CATSRDGQGAPNKNIQYF,TGTGCCACCAGCAGAGATGGGCAGGGGGCGCCGAACAAAAACATTCAGTACTTC
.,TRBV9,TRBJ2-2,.,CASSVGPAHTGELFF,TGTGCCAGCAGCGTAGGCCCGGCCCACACCGGGGAGCTGTTTTTT
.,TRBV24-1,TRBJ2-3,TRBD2,CATSETQGLAGGDTDTQYF,TGTGCCACCAGTGAGACCCAGGGACTAGCGGGAGGTGACACAGATACGCAGTATTTT
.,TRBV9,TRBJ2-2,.,CASSGGANTGELFF,TGTGCCAGCAGCGGGGGGGCGAACACCGGGGAGCTGTTTTTT
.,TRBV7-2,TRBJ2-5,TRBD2,CASSAHRLAGGLETQYF,TGTGCCAGCAGCGCTCATCGACTAGCGGGTGGACTAGAGACCCAGTACTTC
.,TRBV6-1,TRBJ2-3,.,CASSEAGSPDTQYF,TGTGCCAGCAGTGAAGCGGGAAGTCCAGATACGCAGTATTTT
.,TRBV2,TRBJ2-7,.,CASSVFRGFYYEQYF,TGTGCCAGCAGTGTGTTTCGGGGTTTCTACTACGAGCAGTACTTC
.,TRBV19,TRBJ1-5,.,CASSMGGAVQPQHF,TGTGCCAGTAGTATGGGGGGGGCGGTTCAGCCCCAGCATTTT
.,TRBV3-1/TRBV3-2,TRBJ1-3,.,CASSQDTGYSGNTIYF,TGTGCCAGCAGCCAAGATACGGGATACTCTGGAAACACCATATATTTT
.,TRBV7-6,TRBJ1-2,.,CASSLRPGDGYTF,TGTGCCAGCAGCTTAAGACCGGGGGATGGCTACACCTTC
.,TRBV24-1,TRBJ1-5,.,CATSDYSNQPQHF,TGTGCCACCAGTGATTATAGCAATCAGCCCCAGCATTTT
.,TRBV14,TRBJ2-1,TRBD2,CASSQVRGGEQFF,TGTGCCAGCAGCCAAGTCCGGGGGGGTGAGCAGTTCTTC
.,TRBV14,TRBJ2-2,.,CASSLYPGTGELFF,TGTGCCAGCAGTTTATACCCCGGCACCGGGGAGCTGTTTTTT
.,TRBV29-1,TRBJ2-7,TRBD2,CSARTSGSYEQYF,TGCAGCGCTAGGACTAGCGGGAGTTACGAGCAGTACTTC
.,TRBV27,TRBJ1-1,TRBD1,CASSLTLPLGDRGRRNTEAFF,TGTGCCAGCAGTCTGACCCTACCTCTCGGGGACAGGGGGCGCAGAAACACTGAAGCTTTCTTT
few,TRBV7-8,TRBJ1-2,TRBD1,CASSSDRGRGDGYTF,TGTGCCAGCAGCTCGGACAGGGGAAGAGGAGATGGCTACACCTTC
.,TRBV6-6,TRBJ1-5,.,CASSNRGGRDQPQHF,TGTGCCAGCAGTAACCGTGGGGGGAGGGATCAGCCCCAGCATTTT
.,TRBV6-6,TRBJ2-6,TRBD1,CASSHRSDRGRPSGANVLTF,TGTGCCAGCAGTCACAGATCGGACAGGGGGCGCCCCTCTGGGGCCAACGTCCTGACTTTC
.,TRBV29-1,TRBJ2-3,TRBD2,CSVELASGRVSSTDTQYF,TGCAGCGTTGAACTGGCAAGCGGGAGAGTTTCTAGCACAGATACGCAGTATTTT
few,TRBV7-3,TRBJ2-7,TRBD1,CAQGDRLYEQYF,TGTGCCCAGGGGGATAGGCTCTACGAGCAGTACTTC
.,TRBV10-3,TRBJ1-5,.,CAISESRDFYQPQHF,TGTGCCATCAGTGAGTCAAGGGATTTCTATCAGCCCCAGCATTTT
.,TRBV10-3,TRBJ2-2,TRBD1,CAIRGQDTGELFF,TGTGCCATCAGAGGACAGGACACCGGGGAGCTGTTTTTT
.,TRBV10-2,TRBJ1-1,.,CASSGSGVEAFF,TGCGCCAGCAGTGGATCTGGAGTGGAAGCTTTCTTT
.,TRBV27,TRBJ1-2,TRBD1,CASSSGTGNYGYTF,TGTGCCAGCAGTTCGGGGACAGGGAACTATGGCTACACCTTC
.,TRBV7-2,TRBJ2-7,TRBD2,CASTSGKRIKPYEQYF,TGTGCCAGCACTAGCGGGAAAAGGATCAAGCCCTACGAGCAGTACTTC
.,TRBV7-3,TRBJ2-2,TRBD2,CASRPGTSGNTGELFF,TGTGCCAGCAGACCCGGGACTAGCGGGAACACCGGGGAGCTGTTTTTT
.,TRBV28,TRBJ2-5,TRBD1,CASSPWTGKVPGRETQYF,TGTGCCAGCAGTCCCTGGACAGGGAAGGTCCCTGGTCGAGAGACCCAGTACTTC
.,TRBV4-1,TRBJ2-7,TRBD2,CASSQTQGLVYEQYF,TGCGCCAGCAGCCAAACCCAGGGACTAGTATACGAGCAGTACTTC
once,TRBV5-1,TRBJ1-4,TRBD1,CASGTGGAGEKLFF,TGCGCCAGCGGGACAGGGGGCGCAGGGGAAAAACTGTTTTTT
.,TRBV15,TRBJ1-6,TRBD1,CATRLSPGQGASSYNSPLHF,TGTGCCACCAGATTAAGCCCCGGACAGGGGGCGTCCTCCTATAATTCACCCCTCCACTTT
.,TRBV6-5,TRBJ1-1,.,CASSRGRSSTEAFF,TGTGCCAGCAGCCGGGGACGGTCGAGCACTGAAGCTTTCTTT
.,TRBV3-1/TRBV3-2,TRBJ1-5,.,CASSQDRLNQPQHF,TGTGCCAGCAGCCAAGATCGTTTGAATCAGCCCCAGCATTTT
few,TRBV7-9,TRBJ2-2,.,CASSWSLGVGELFF,TGTGCCAGCAGCTGGAGTTTAGGGGTCGGGGAGCTGTTTTTT